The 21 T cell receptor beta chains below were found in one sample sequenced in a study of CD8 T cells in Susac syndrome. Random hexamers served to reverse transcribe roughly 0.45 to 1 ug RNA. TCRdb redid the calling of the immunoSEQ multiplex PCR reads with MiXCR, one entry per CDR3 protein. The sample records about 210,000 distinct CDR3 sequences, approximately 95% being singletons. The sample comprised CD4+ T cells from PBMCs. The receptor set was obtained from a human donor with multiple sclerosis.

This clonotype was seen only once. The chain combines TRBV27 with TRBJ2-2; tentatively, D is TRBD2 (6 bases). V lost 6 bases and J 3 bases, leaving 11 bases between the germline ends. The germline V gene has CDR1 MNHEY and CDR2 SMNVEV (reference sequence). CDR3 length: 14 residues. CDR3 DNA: TGTGCCAGCAGAAGGGAGGCCTACACCGGGGAGCTGTTTTTT. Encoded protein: CASRREAYTGELFF.

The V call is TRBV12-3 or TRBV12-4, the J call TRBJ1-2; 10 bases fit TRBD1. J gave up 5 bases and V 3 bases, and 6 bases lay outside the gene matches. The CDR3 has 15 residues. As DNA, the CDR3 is TGTGCCAGCAGTTTTCCCGGGACAGGGGCGTATGGCTACACCTTC. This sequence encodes CASSFPGTGAYGYTF.

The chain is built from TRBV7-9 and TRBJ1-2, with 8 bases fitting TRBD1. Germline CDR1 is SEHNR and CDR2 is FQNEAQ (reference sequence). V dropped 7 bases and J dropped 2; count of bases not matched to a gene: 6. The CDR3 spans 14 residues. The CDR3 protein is CASNQGAGNYGYTF. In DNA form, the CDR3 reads TGTGCCAGCAACCAGGGGGCAGGGAACTATGGCTACACCTTC.

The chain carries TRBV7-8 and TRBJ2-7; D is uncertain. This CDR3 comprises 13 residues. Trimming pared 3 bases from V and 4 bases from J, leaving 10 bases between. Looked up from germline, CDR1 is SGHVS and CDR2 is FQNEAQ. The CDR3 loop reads CASSFRPAYEQYF. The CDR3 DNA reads TGTGCCAGCAGCTTCCGGCCGGCGTACGAGCAGTACTTC.

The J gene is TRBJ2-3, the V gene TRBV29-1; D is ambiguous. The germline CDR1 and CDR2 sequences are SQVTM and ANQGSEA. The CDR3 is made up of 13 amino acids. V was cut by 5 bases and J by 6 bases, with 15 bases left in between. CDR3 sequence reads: CSVRARRTDTQYF. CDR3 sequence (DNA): TGCAGCGTTAGGGCCAGGAGAACGGATACGCAGTATTTT.

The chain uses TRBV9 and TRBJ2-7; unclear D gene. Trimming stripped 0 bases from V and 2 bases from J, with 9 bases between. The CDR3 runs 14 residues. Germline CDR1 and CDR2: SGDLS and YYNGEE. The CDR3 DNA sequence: TGTGCCAGCAGCGTAGGTGGCGGAACCTACGAGCAGTACTTC. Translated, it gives CASSVGGGTYEQYF.

This CDR3 reads CSANTGTAGETQYF. DNA for the CDR3: TGCAGTGCAAATACCGGGACAGCGGGAGAGACCCAGTACTTC. The chain combines TRBV20-1 with TRBJ2-5, with D possibly being TRBD1 (7 bases). Germline V gene lookup returns CDR1 DFQATT and CDR2 SNEGSKA (reference sequence). This CDR3 region has 14 residues. V was pared by 6 bases and J by 4 bases, with 18 bases between.

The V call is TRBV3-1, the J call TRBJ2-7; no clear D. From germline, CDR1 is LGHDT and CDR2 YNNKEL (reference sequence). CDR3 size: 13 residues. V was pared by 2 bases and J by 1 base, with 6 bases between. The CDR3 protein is CASSQRPSYEQYF. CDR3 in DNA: TGTGCCAGCAGCCAACGCCCTTCCTACGAGCAGTACTTC.

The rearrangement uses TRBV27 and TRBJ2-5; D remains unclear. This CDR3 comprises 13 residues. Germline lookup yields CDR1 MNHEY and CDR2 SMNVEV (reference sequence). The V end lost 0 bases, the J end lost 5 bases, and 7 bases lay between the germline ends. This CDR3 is CASSLSWTETQYF. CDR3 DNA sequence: TGTGCCAGCAGTTTATCCTGGACGGAGACCCAGTACTTC.

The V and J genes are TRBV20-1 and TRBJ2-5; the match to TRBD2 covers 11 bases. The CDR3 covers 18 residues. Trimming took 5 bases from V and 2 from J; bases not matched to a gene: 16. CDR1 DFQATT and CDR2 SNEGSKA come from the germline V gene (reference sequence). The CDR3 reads CSASITSGGPPSQETQYF. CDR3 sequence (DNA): TGCAGTGCTTCGATCACTAGCGGGGGCCCCCCATCTCAAGAGACCCAGTACTTC.

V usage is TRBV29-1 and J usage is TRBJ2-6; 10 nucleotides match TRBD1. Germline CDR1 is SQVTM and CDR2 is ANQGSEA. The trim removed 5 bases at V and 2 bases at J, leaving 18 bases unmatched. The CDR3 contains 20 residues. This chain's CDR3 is CSVPLNPDRGENAGANVLTF. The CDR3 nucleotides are TGCAGCGTTCCACTCAACCCGGACAGGGGGGAAAACGCTGGGGCCAACGTCCTGACTTTC.

This chain's CDR3 is CASSVGGFMNTEAFF. Here the CDR3 DNA reads TGTGCCAGCAGCGTAGGCGGCTTCATGAACACTGAAGCTTTCTTT. The chain couples TRBV9 to TRBJ1-1; D is ambiguous. Trimming stripped 0 bases from V and 0 bases from J, with 9 bases between. The CDR3 runs to 15 residues. Per germline, CDR1 SGDLS and CDR2 YYNGEE. Full variable domain (remainder filled in from reference TRBV9 and TRBJ1-1): DSGVTQTPKHLITATGQRVTLRCSPRSGDLSVYWYQQSLDQGLQFLIQYYNGEERAKGNILERFSAQQFPDLHSELNLSSLELGDSALYFCASSVGGFMNTEAFFGQGTRLTVV.

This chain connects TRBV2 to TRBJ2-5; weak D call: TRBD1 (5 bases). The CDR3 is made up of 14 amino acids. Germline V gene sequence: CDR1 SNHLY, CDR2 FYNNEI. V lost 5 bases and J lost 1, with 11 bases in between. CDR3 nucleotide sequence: TGTGCCAGCAGTATGGACACCCCCCAAGAGACCCAGTACTTC. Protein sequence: CASSMDTPQETQYF.

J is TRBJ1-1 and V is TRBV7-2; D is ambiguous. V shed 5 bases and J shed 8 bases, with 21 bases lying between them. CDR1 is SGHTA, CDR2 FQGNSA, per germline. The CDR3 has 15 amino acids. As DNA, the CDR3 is TGTGCCAGCAGCCCCGGGGTGTCAAGGTACCTCGAAGCTTTCTTT. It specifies CASSPGVSRYLEAFF.

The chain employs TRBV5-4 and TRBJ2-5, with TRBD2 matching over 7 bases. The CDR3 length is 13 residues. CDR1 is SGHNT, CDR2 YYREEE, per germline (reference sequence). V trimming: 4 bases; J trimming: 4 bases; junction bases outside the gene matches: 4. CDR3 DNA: TGTGCCAGCAGCCGGGAGGTGGCAGAGACCCAGTACTTC. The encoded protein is CASSREVAETQYF.

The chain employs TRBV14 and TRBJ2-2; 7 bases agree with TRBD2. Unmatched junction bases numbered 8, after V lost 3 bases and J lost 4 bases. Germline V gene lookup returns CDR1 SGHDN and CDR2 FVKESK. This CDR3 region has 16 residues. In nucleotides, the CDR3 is TGTGCCAGCAGCCAGGCGACTAGCCTCCTCACCGGGGAGCTGTTTTTT. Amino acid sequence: CASSQATSLLTGELFF.

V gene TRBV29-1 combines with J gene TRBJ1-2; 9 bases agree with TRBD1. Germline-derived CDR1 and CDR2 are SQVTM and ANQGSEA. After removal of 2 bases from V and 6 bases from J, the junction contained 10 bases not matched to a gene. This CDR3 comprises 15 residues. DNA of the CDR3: TGCAGCGTTGAATCCGGCAGGAGACAGGGGGATGGCTACACCTTC. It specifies CSVESGRRQGDGYTF.

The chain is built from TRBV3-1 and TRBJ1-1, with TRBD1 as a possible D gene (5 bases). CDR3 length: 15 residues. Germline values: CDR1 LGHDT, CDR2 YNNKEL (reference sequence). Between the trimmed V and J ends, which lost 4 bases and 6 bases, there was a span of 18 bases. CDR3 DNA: TGTGCCAGCAGCCTCCTTAATCAGGGAAGATCTGAAGCTTTCTTT. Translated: CASSLLNQGRSEAFF.

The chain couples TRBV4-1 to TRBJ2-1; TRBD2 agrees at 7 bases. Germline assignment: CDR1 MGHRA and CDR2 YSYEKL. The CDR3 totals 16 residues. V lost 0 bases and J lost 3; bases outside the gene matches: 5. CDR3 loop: CASSQDRLAVYNEQFF. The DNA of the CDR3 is TGCGCCAGCAGCCAAGATCGGCTAGCGGTCTACAATGAGCAGTTCTTC.

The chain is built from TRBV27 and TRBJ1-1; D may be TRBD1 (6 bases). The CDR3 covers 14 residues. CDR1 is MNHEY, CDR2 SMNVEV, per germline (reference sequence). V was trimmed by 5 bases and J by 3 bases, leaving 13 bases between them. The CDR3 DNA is TGTGCCAGCAGTGGAAGGGGGGAAGACACTGAAGCTTTCTTT. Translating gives CASSGRGEDTEAFF.

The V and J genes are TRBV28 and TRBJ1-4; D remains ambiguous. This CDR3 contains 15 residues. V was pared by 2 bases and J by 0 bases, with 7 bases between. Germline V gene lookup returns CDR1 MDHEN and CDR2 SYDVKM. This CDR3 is CASSLPGTTNEKLFF. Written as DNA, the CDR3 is TGTGCCAGCAGTTTACCCGGGACAACTAATGAAAAACTGTTTTTT.